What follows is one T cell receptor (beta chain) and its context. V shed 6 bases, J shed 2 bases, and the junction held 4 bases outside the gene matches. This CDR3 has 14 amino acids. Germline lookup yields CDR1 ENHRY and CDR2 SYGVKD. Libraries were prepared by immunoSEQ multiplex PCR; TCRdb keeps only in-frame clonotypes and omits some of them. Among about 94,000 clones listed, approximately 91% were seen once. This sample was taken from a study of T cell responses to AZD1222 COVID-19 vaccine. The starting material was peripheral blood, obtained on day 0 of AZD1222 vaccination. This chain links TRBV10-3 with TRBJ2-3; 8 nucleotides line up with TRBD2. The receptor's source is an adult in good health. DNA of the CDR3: TGTGCCATCAGAAGTAGCGGGGTCACAGATACGCAGTATTTT. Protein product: CAIRSSGVTDTQYF.